This TCR beta chain appears in the sequencing data of a study of T cell responses to AZD1222 COVID-19 vaccine. The table came from immunoSEQ multiplex PCR; TCRdb's copy has only in-frame clones and leaves some out. The table has 75,000 to 100,000 clones, roughly 90% seen once. Turning to this clone: Its antigen is not known.

The study, taken as a whole, reports: It should be noted that donors were predominantly white British and more often female, and clonal diversity was possibly underestimated. Unmutated regions of variants are reportedly targeted by nearly half of spike-specific TCRs.

This CDR3 region has 17 residues. Trimming took 6 bases from V and 0 from J; bases not matched to a gene: 8. CDR1 is LNHDA, CDR2 SQIVND, per germline (reference sequence). This chain connects TRBV19 to TRBJ2-6; 7 nucleotides align to TRBD1. This clonotype was sampled from an adult in good health. The starting material was peripheral blood, obtained on day 0 of AZD1222 vaccination. CDR3 in DNA: TGTGCCAGTAGGCAAACAGGGGCCAGCTCTGGGGCCAACGTCCTGACTTTC. This codes for CASRQTGASSGANVLTF.